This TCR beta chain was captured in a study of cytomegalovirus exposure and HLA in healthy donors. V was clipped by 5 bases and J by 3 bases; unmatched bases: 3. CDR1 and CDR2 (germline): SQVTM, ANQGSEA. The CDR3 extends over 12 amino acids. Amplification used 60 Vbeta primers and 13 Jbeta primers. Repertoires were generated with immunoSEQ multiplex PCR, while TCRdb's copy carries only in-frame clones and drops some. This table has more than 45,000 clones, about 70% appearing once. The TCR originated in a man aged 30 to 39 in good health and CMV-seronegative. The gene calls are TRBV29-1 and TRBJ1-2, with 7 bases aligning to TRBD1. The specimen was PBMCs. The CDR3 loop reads CSVPGTDYGYTF. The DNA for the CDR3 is TGCAGCGTTCCCGGGACAGACTATGGCTACACCTTC.